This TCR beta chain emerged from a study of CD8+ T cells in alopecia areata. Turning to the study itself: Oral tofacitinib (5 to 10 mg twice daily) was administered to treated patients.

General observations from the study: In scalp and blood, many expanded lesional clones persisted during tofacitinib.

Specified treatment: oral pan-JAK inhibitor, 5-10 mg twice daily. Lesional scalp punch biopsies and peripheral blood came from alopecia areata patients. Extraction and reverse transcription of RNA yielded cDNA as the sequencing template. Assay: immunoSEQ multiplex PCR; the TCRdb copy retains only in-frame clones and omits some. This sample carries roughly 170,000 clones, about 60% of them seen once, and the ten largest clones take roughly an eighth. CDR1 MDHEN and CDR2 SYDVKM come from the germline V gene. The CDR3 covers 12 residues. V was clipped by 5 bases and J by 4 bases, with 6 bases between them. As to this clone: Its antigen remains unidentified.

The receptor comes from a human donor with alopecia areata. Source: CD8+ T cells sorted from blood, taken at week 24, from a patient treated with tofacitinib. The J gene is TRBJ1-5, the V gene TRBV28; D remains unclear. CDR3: CASSPNNQPQHF. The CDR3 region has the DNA TGTGCCAGCAGTCCAAATAATCAGCCCCAGCATTTT.